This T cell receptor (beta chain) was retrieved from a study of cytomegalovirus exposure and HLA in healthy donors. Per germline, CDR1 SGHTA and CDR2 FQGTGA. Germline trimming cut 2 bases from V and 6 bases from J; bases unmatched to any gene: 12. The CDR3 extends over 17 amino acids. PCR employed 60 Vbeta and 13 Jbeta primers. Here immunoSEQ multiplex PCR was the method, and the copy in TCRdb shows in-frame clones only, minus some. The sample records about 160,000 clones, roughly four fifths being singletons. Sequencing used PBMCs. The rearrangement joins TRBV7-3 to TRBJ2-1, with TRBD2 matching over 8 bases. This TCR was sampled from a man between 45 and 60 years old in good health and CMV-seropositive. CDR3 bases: TGTGCCAGCAGCTTAGGTACTCTCGGGGGGGCCGTCAATGAGCAGTTCTTC. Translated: CASSLGTLGGAVNEQFF.